This is a list of T cell receptor beta chains from one sample in a study of T cell changes during pregnancy in multiple sclerosis. The data were produced by immunoSEQ multiplex PCR, yet TCRdb's version contains in-frame clones alone and is incomplete. The table has about 73,000 clones, 90% seen once. This sample comprised peripheral blood, obtained after pregnancy. Receptors were obtained from a female donor in good health, enrolled as a control in a pregnancy study. The CDR3 runs from the conserved cysteine through the conserved F or W. D genes are given only for firm matches. Rows give clone size only sometimes, using once, few, many, or a class for an expanded clone.

clone_size	v_call	d_call	j_call	cdr3_aa	cdr3_nt
once	TRBV19	NA	TRBJ1-5	CASSMRPRGSSNQPQHF	TGTGCCAGTAGTATGAGGCCCAGGGGTTCGAGCAATCAGCCCCAGCATTTT
NA	TRBV6-6	TRBD1	TRBJ1-2	CASSYSRTGFTYGYTF	TGTGCCAGCAGTTACTCTCGGACAGGGTTTACCTATGGCTACACCTTC
NA	TRBV19	NA	TRBJ1-5	CASKDLGEAVNQPQHF	TGTGCCAGTAAAGATTTAGGGGAGGCGGTCAATCAGCCCCAGCATTTT
once	TRBV6-5	NA	TRBJ2-3	CASSYPRGTQYF	TGTGCCAGCAGTTACCCCCGCGGTACGCAGTATTTT
NA	TRBV5-1	NA	TRBJ1-1	CASKTGNTEAFF	TGCGCCAGCAAAACAGGGAACACTGAAGCTTTCTTT
NA	TRBV15	NA	TRBJ1-5	CATSPGVGEPPQHF	TGTGCCACCAGCCCCGGGGTGGGTGAACCGCCCCAGCATTTT
NA	TRBV25-1	TRBD1	TRBJ1-2	CASSDLGQDYGYTF	TGTGCCAGCAGTGACCTGGGACAGGACTATGGCTACACCTTC
NA	TRBV4-3	NA	TRBJ2-3	CASSQGGAGTTDTQYF	TGCGCCAGCAGCCAAGGCGGGGCGGGAACCACAGATACGCAGTATTTT
NA	TRBV5-4	NA	TRBJ2-7	CASTLWGAYEQYF	TGTGCCAGCACTCTTTGGGGGGCCTACGAGCAGTACTTC
NA	TRBV18	NA	TRBJ2-2	CASSPLAIDTGELFF	TGTGCCAGCTCACCATTAGCCATAGACACCGGGGAGCTGTTTTTT
once	TRBV6-5	NA	TRBJ2-3	CASSFSGLVRTDTQYF	TGTGCCAGCAGTTTCTCTGGACTGGTACGCACAGATACGCAGTATTTT
NA	TRBV7-7	TRBD2	TRBJ2-2	CASSSGALLAGVTGELFF	TGTGCCAGCAGCTCCGGCGCGCTACTAGCGGGAGTAACCGGGGAGCTGTTTTTT
once	TRBV2	NA	TRBJ2-7	CASSERTFNIYEQYF	TGTGCCAGCAGTGAAAGGACATTTAACATCTACGAGCAGTACTTC
NA	TRBV11-2	TRBD2	TRBJ2-1	CASSPDPLAEGYNEQFF	TGTGCCAGCAGCCCGGACCCACTAGCGGAGGGTTACAATGAGCAGTTCTTC
NA	TRBV7-9	TRBD2	TRBJ2-2	CASTVPSGRIFTGELFF	TGTGCCAGCACCGTTCCTAGCGGGAGAATTTTTACCGGGGAGCTGTTTTTT
NA	TRBV4-3	TRBD1	TRBJ2-4	CASSQEYPGTGGKNIQYF	TGCGCCAGCAGCCAAGAGTACCCCGGGACAGGCGGCAAAAACATTCAGTACTTC